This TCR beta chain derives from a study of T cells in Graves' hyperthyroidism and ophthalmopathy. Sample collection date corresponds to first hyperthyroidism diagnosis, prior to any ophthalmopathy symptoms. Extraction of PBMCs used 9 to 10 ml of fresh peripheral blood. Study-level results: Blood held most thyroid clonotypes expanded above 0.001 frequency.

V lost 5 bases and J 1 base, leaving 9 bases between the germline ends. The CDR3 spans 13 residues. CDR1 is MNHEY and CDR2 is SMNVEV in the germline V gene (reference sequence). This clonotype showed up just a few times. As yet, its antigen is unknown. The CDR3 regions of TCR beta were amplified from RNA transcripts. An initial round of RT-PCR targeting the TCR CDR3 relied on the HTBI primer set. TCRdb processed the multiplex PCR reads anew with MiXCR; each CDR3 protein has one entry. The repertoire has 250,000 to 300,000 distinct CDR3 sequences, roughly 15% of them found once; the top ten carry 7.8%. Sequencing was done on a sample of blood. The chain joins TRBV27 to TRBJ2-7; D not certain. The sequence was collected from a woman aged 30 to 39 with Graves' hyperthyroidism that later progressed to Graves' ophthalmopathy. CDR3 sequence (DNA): TGTGCCAGCAGTCCCACGTATTCCTACGAGCAGTACTTC. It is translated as CASSPTYSYEQYF.